Listed below are T cell receptor beta chains from one sample, sequenced in a study of cytomegalovirus exposure and HLA in healthy donors. Data came from immunoSEQ multiplex PCR; TCRdb stores just in-frame clones and leaves some out. The sample records roughly 100,000 clones, roughly 80% being singletons. Sequences were obtained from PBMCs. These receptors all stem from a woman aged 55-69 years in good health and CMV-seronegative. CDR3s include the opening cysteine and the closing phenylalanine or tryptophan. The D gene is left open where the match is weak. Some rows have no size entry. The others give once, few or many, or a class for an expanded clone.

j_call v_call d_call clone_size cdr3_aa cdr3_nt
TRBJ1-2 TRBV5-6 NA NA CASSRQPNYGYTF TGTGCCAGCAGCCGACAGCCTAACTATGGCTACACCTTC
TRBJ1-1 TRBV28 TRBD1 few CASSLGQGDTEAFF TGTGCCAGCAGTTTAGGACAGGGGGACACTGAAGCTTTCTTT
TRBJ2-7 TRBV27 TRBD2 NA CASSYRGAGDAFEQYF TGTGCCAGCAGTTACCGGGGAGCGGGGGACGCTTTCGAGCAGTACTTC
TRBJ1-5 TRBV19 NA few CASSISGNGQPQHF TGTGCCAGTAGTATTTCGGGAAATGGTCAGCCCCAGCATTTT
TRBJ2-3 TRBV19 NA NA CASSAGVDTQYF TGTGCCAGTAGTGCCGGTGTGGATACGCAGTATTTT
TRBJ2-7 TRBV5-1 TRBD2 NA CASSWVGPGLAGVALYEQYF TGCGCCAGCAGCTGGGTTGGACCGGGACTAGCGGGAGTAGCTCTATACGAGCAGTACTTC
TRBJ1-2 TRBV7-2 NA NA CASSMAYGYTF TGTGCCAGCAGCATGGCCTATGGCTACACCTTC
TRBJ1-5 TRBV18 NA once CASSLSGGSEPQHF TGTGCCAGCTCCCTGAGCGGTGGTAGTGAGCCCCAGCATTTT
TRBJ1-2 TRBV7-9 NA NA CASSSQGLGGGYTF TGTGCCAGCAGCTCCCAGGGTCTCGGTGGGGGCTACACCTTC
TRBJ2-2 TRBV4-1 NA NA CASSHGVPVTGELFF TGCGCCAGCAGCCACGGAGTCCCCGTTACCGGGGAGCTGTTTTTT
TRBJ1-2 TRBV6-6 TRBD1 NA CASSDRVGHYGYTF TGTGCCAGCAGTGACAGGGTAGGCCACTATGGCTACACCTTC
TRBJ2-3 TRBV19 TRBD1 once CASSDQGAVSDTQYF TGTGCCAGTAGTGACCAGGGGGCAGTATCAGATACGCAGTATTTT
TRBJ2-1 TRBV6-4 TRBD2 few CASTPPALAGGRSYNEQFF TGTGCCAGCACTCCACCGGCGCTAGCGGGAGGGCGGTCCTACAATGAGCAGTTCTTC
TRBJ1-1 TRBV5-1 TRBD1 NA CASSPRQGMNTEAFF TGCGCCAGCAGCCCTAGACAGGGAATGAACACTGAAGCTTTCTTT
TRBJ2-1 TRBV5-6 NA NA CASSLARLGNYNEQFF TGTGCCAGCAGCTTGGCTAGGCTAGGCAACTACAATGAGCAGTTCTTC